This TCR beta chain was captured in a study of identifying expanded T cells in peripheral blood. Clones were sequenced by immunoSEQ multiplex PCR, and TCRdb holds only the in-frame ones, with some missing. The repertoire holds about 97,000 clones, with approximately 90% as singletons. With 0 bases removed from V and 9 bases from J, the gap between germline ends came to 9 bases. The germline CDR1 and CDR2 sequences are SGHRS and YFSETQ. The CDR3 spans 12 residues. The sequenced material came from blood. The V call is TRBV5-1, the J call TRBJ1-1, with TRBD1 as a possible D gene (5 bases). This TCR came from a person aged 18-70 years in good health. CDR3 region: CASSLEAGQAFF. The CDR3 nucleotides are TGCGCCAGCAGCTTGGAGGCAGGGCAAGCTTTCTTT.